Listed below are T cell receptor beta chains from one sample, sequenced in a study of CD8 T cells in Susac syndrome. TCRdb reanalysed the immunoSEQ multiplex PCR reads using MiXCR and keeps one entry per CDR3 protein. The data contain approximately 190,000 distinct CDR3 sequences, 95% of them seen just once; the ten biggest clones take up approximately 0.16%. Sequences were obtained from CD8+ T cells from PBMCs. The receptors shown here come from a human donor with Susac syndrome. The CDR3 runs from the conserved cysteine through the conserved F or W. The order of the fields is CDR3 DNA, CDR3 protein, J gene, D gene, clone size, V gene. A D gene is named only where the DNA matches it firmly. The listing skips clone size in some rows; elsewhere it reads once, few, many or a size class.

DNA: TGTGCCAGCAGCGGATCCGCGACAGGGGTCAGGCCCTACGAGCAGTACTTC; CDR3: CASSGSATGVRPYEQYF; J: TRBJ2-7; D: TRBD1; size: once; V: TRBV9
DNA: TGTGCCAGCAGTGCCGACAGTACCTATGGCTACACCTTC; CDR3: CASSADSTYGYTF; J: TRBJ1-2; D: -; size: -; V: TRBV12-3/TRBV12-4
DNA: TGTGCCAGCAGCCATTTTAGCGGGAGCTCCTACAATGAGCAGTTCTTC; CDR3: CASSHFSGSSYNEQFF; J: TRBJ2-1; D: TRBD2; size: -; V: TRBV14
DNA: TGTGCCAGCAGCTCCTCAGACACGAAGAAAGGCTACACCTTC; CDR3: CASSSSDTKKGYTF; J: TRBJ1-2; D: -; size: -; V: TRBV5-4
DNA: TGTGCCAGCAGTTTTCCCCTTACAGGGGGGGAGGAGACCCAGTACTTC; CDR3: CASSFPLTGGEETQYF; J: TRBJ2-5; D: -; size: -; V: TRBV28
DNA: TGTGCCAGCAGCTTAGAATCCGATGAGCAGTTCTTC; CDR3: CASSLESDEQFF; J: TRBJ2-1; D: -; size: -; V: TRBV13
DNA: TGTGCCAGCAGACGGACAGGGGATAGGGATGGCTACACCTTC; CDR3: CASRRTGDRDGYTF; J: TRBJ1-2; D: TRBD1; size: -; V: TRBV27
DNA: TGCAGCGTTGAAGATCCGGGACTAGCGGATTCTCAACCCTACGAGCAGTACTTC; CDR3: CSVEDPGLADSQPYEQYF; J: TRBJ2-7; D: TRBD2; size: -; V: TRBV29-1
DNA: TGTGCCAGCAGCGCAGGACTAGCGGGATCCTACGAGCAGTACTTC; CDR3: CASSAGLAGSYEQYF; J: TRBJ2-7; D: TRBD2; size: -; V: TRBV9
DNA: TGCAGTGCTAGAGAGACAGGGGGCGATCAGCCCCAGCATTTT; CDR3: CSARETGGDQPQHF; J: TRBJ1-5; D: TRBD1; size: -; V: TRBV20-1
DNA: TGTGCCAGTACAGGGGGAACGGGGGCCAACGTCCTGACTTTC; CDR3: CASTGGTGANVLTF; J: TRBJ2-6; D: TRBD1; size: -; V: TRBV27
DNA: TGCGCCAGCAGCCAAGGATGGCAGAAGACCTACGAGCAGTACTTC; CDR3: CASSQGWQKTYEQYF; J: TRBJ2-7; D: -; size: -; V: TRBV4-1
DNA: TGCGCCAGCAGCCAAGCGGGGGGTGTTTACGAGCAGTACTTC; CDR3: CASSQAGGVYEQYF; J: TRBJ2-7; D: TRBD2; size: -; V: TRBV4-1
DNA: TGTGCCACCAGTGGTGCGGGGGGGATTAGCAATCAGCCCCAGCATTTT; CDR3: CATSGAGGISNQPQHF; J: TRBJ1-5; D: -; size: -; V: TRBV24-1
DNA: TGTGCCAGCGTACAGGCGCCTAGCGGATCGGATGAGCAGTTCTTC; CDR3: CASVQAPSGSDEQFF; J: TRBJ2-1; D: TRBD2; size: -; V: TRBV18
DNA: TGCGCCAGCAGCGATACAGGGAGAGACGAGCAGTACTTC; CDR3: CASSDTGRDEQYF; J: TRBJ2-7; D: -; size: -; V: TRBV10-2
DNA: TGTGCCAGCAGTGAATATAGGGGGTACTGGGAGACCCAGTACTTC; CDR3: CASSEYRGYWETQYF; J: TRBJ2-5; D: -; size: once; V: TRBV25-1
DNA: TGCGCCAGCAGCCAAGATTGGCAGGGTCCCTACGAGCAGTACTTC; CDR3: CASSQDWQGPYEQYF; J: TRBJ2-7; D: -; size: -; V: TRBV4-1
DNA: TGTGCCAGCAGCTTATACCAGGGCCTTACATACTATGGCTACACCTTC; CDR3: CASSLYQGLTYYGYTF; J: TRBJ1-2; D: -; size: -; V: TRBV13
DNA: TGCAGTGCTAGAGGACCGTTGAACACTGAAGCTTTCTTT; CDR3: CSARGPLNTEAFF; J: TRBJ1-1; D: -; size: -; V: TRBV20-1
DNA: TGTGCCAGCAGTGATGGGATCGATGGAGATACGCAGTATTTT; CDR3: CASSDGIDGDTQYF; J: TRBJ2-3; D: -; size: -; V: TRBV2
DNA: TGTGCCAGCAGCGCCGGGACTAGCGGTTCGATGGAGCAGTACTTC; CDR3: CASSAGTSGSMEQYF; J: TRBJ2-7; D: TRBD2; size: -; V: TRBV9
DNA: TGCAGTGCTGGGATAGCGGGGGCCCTTTTAAACACAGATACGCAGTATTTT; CDR3: CSAGIAGALLNTDTQYF; J: TRBJ2-3; D: TRBD2; size: -; V: TRBV20-1
DNA: TGCGCCAGCAGCCAAGATGTTATGCGGAAGTACAATGAGCAGTTCTTC; CDR3: CASSQDVMRKYNEQFF; J: TRBJ2-1; D: -; size: -; V: TRBV4-1
DNA: TGTGCCAGCAGACTCACCCCGGGGCGATCTTACACTGAAGCTTTCTTT; CDR3: CASRLTPGRSYTEAFF; J: TRBJ1-1; D: -; size: -; V: TRBV5-4
DNA: TGTGCCAGCAGCGTAGGGTCTTGGGATGAGCAGTTCTTC; CDR3: CASSVGSWDEQFF; J: TRBJ2-1; D: -; size: once; V: TRBV9
DNA: TGTGCCATCAGTGAGTCGCTCGTATCGGGAGTCAGAGAGACCCAGTACTTC; CDR3: CAISESLVSGVRETQYF; J: TRBJ2-5; D: -; size: -; V: TRBV10-3
DNA: TGTGCCAGCAGCAACAGTCGAGCAACTACAGGCATGAACACTGAAGCTTTCTTT; CDR3: CASSNSRATTGMNTEAFF; J: TRBJ1-1; D: -; size: -; V: TRBV3-1
DNA: TGCAGTGCTAGAGACTGGAACCAAGAGACCCAGTACTTC; CDR3: CSARDWNQETQYF; J: TRBJ2-5; D: -; size: -; V: TRBV20-1
DNA: TGTGCCAGCAGCGTAGAACTAGCGGGAGATGAGCAGTTCTTC; CDR3: CASSVELAGDEQFF; J: TRBJ2-1; D: TRBD2; size: -; V: TRBV9
DNA: TGTGCCACCAGTGTTACAGGGGGCGGCTACGAGCAGTACTTC; CDR3: CATSVTGGGYEQYF; J: TRBJ2-7; D: TRBD1; size: -; V: TRBV15
DNA: TGTGCCAGCTCACCGCCGGGACAGGGGTATTCACCCCTCCACTTT; CDR3: CASSPPGQGYSPLHF; J: TRBJ1-6; D: TRBD1; size: -; V: TRBV18
DNA: TGTGCCAGCAGCCCAACTAGCGGATACTACAATGAGCAGTTCTTC; CDR3: CASSPTSGYYNEQFF; J: TRBJ2-1; D: TRBD2; size: -; V: TRBV4-2
DNA: TGTGCCAGCAGTATAAGGACAGGGGTCAATTCACCCCTCCACTTT; CDR3: CASSIRTGVNSPLHF; J: TRBJ1-6; D: TRBD1; size: -; V: TRBV27
DNA: TGTGCCAGCAGCGTTACAGGGCCCCAAGAGACCCAGTACTTC; CDR3: CASSVTGPQETQYF; J: TRBJ2-5; D: -; size: -; V: TRBV9
DNA: TGTGCCAGTAGTAAGTCGGGACCGCGGAATGAAAAACTGTTTTTT; CDR3: CASSKSGPRNEKLFF; J: TRBJ1-4; D: -; size: once; V: TRBV19
DNA: TGTGCCAGCAGACAAGATTCCCTCACCGGGGAGCTGTTTTTT; CDR3: CASRQDSLTGELFF; J: TRBJ2-2; D: -; size: -; V: TRBV4-2
DNA: TGTGCCAGCAGCCAAGAGCAGGAGACCCAGTACTTC; CDR3: CASSQEQETQYF; J: TRBJ2-5; D: -; size: -; V: TRBV4-2
DNA: TGTGCCACCAGCAGAGGCGACAGGGGTGAGCAGTTCTTC; CDR3: CATSRGDRGEQFF; J: TRBJ2-1; D: TRBD1; size: -; V: TRBV15
DNA: TGTGCCAGCAGCCTTACCCGAGACAGGCTGACTAACTATGGCTACACCTTC; CDR3: CASSLTRDRLTNYGYTF; J: TRBJ1-2; D: -; size: -; V: TRBV3-1
DNA: TGCAGCGTTGAACAGGGAACTGGAACCTACGAGCAGTACTTC; CDR3: CSVEQGTGTYEQYF; J: TRBJ2-7; D: -; size: -; V: TRBV29-1
DNA: TGCGCCAGCAGCTTGGTGTCCGGTACTGAAGCTTTCTTT; CDR3: CASSLVSGTEAFF; J: TRBJ1-1; D: -; size: -; V: TRBV5-1
DNA: TGTGCCAGCAGTGCTCACCGGGACAGGGCAAACTATGGCTACACCTTC; CDR3: CASSAHRDRANYGYTF; J: TRBJ1-2; D: TRBD1; size: -; V: TRBV12-3/TRBV12-4
DNA: TGCAGTGCTAGCAAGGGGGCTAGCCGGGAGGGCGAGCAGTACTTC; CDR3: CSASKGASREGEQYF; J: TRBJ2-7; D: -; size: -; V: TRBV20-1
DNA: TGTGCCAGCAGCTCCGGGACTAGCGGGATGGAGCTGTTTTTT; CDR3: CASSSGTSGMELFF; J: TRBJ2-2; D: TRBD2; size: -; V: TRBV13
DNA: TGTGCCAGCAGCTTAGACGCCTACGAGCAGTACTTC; CDR3: CASSLDAYEQYF; J: TRBJ2-7; D: -; size: -; V: TRBV11-2
DNA: TGCAGCGGTATGGGGACAGTGGACACCGGGGAGCTGTTTTTT; CDR3: CSGMGTVDTGELFF; J: TRBJ2-2; D: TRBD1; size: -; V: TRBV29-1
DNA: TGTGCCAGCAGTTTAACTAACACTGAAGCTTTCTTT; CDR3: CASSLTNTEAFF; J: TRBJ1-1; D: -; size: few; V: TRBV28
DNA: TGTGCCAGCCGAAGCGGGAGGGACTACGAGCAGTACTTC; CDR3: CASRSGRDYEQYF; J: TRBJ2-7; D: TRBD2; size: -; V: TRBV2
DNA: TGCAGTGCTAGACGCTGGACGGCCTTCACCGGGGAGCTGTTTTTT; CDR3: CSARRWTAFTGELFF; J: TRBJ2-2; D: -; size: -; V: TRBV20-1
DNA: TGTGCCAGCAGTGGGGATGCCGGCCACTATGGCTACACCTTC; CDR3: CASSGDAGHYGYTF; J: TRBJ1-2; D: -; size: -; V: TRBV28
DNA: TGTGCCAGCACGGTCACTAGCGGGAGGGCAGTGGGGCAGTTCTTC; CDR3: CASTVTSGRAVGQFF; J: TRBJ2-1; D: TRBD2; size: -; V: TRBV7-9
DNA: TGCAGCGTTATCGGACTAAACAATGAGCAGTTCTTC; CDR3: CSVIGLNNEQFF; J: TRBJ2-1; D: -; size: -; V: TRBV29-1